A selection of T cell receptor beta chains follows, all from one sample in a study of shared clonotypes between healthy human individuals. The table came from immunoSEQ multiplex PCR; TCRdb's copy has only in-frame clones and leaves some out. Of 95,000 to 120,000 clones listed, about 70% were seen once; the top ten hold around 24%. Material for sequencing was memory CD8+ T cells sorted from blood. All receptors derive from a woman in her 30s in good health. The CDR3 runs from the conserved cysteine through the conserved F or W. D genes are given only for firm matches. For some rows the clone size is stated as once, few or many, or as a class when expanded; others skip it.

-	many	TRBV28	15	TRBJ1-4	TGTGCCAGTAAAGCCGTGGAGGCAACTAATGAAAAACTGTTTTTT	CASKAVEATNEKLFF
-	-	TRBV2	15	TRBJ1-5	TGTGCCAGCAGCACGGACCACAATAGCAATCAGCCCCAGCATTTT	CASSTDHNSNQPQHF
-	-	TRBV28	15	TRBJ2-7	TGTGCCAGCAGTCCTCCCGGAGGGATCGGCGGCGAGCAGTACTTC	CASSPPGGIGGEQYF
-	-	TRBV5-4	19	TRBJ2-7	TGTGCCAGCAGCCTGTCGTGGCATCCCAGGATTAGATTACCCTACGAGCAGTACTTC	CASSLSWHPRIRLPYEQYF
TRBD2	-	TRBV7-9	18	TRBJ2-1	TGTGCCAGCAGACGACCCGTGAGCGGGAGGGCGGGGACGGATGAGCAGTTCTTC	CASRRPVSGRAGTDEQFF
TRBD1	-	TRBV19	16	TRBJ2-3	TGTGCCAGTAGTGCTCTGGGACAGGGGAGGGCAGATACGCAGTATTTT	CASSALGQGRADTQYF
-	once	TRBV19	12	TRBJ1-2	TGTGCCAGTAGTTGCCTTGGGGATGGCTACACCTTC	CASSCLGDGYTF
TRBD1	-	TRBV13	13	TRBJ2-1	TGTGCCAGCAGCGACAGGGGCCCGGATGAGCAGTTCTTC	CASSDRGPDEQFF
TRBD2	-	TRBV7-9	15	TRBJ2-1	TGTGCCAGCAGCCGACTAGCGGGAGAGTTGGATGAGCAGTTCTTC	CASSRLAGELDEQFF
-	-	TRBV20-1	11	TRBJ2-1	TGCAGCGACACTAACGGCAGGGGCCAGTTCTTC	CSDTNGRGQFF
TRBD2	-	TRBV6-5	16	TRBJ2-3	TGTGCCAGCAGTTCCCTGACTAGCGGGAGACCCGATACGCAGTATTTT	CASSSLTSGRPDTQYF
-	-	TRBV27	11	TRBJ2-7	TGTGCCAGCAGTTTTCTAGGGAGTGTGTACTTC	CASSFLGSVYF
-	many	TRBV19	12	TRBJ1-2	TGTGCCAGTAGTCATGAGGAACCGGGCTACACCTTC	CASSHEEPGYTF
-	few	TRBV4-1	14	TRBJ1-1	TGTGCCAGCAGCGCCTCGACAGAGAACACTGAAGCTTTCTTT	CASSASTENTEAFF
-	-	TRBV10-2	11	TRBJ2-7	TGCGCCAGCAGTGAAGGGTTAGAGCAGTACTTC	CASSEGLEQYF
TRBD2	-	TRBV6-4	15	TRBJ2-1	TGTGCCAGCAGTGTAGCAAGCGGGAGCCATAATGAGCAGTTCTTC	CASSVASGSHNEQFF
TRBD1	few	TRBV5-1	12	TRBJ2-7	TGCGCCAGCCGGGACAGGGGGCTCGAGCAGTACTTC	CASRDRGLEQYF
-	-	TRBV7-6	15	TRBJ2-7	TGTGCCAGCAGCTTCGACAGGACGATGGTAGGCGAGCAGTACTTC	CASSFDRTMVGEQYF
TRBD1	-	TRBV10-2	16	TRBJ1-2	TGCGCCCCCTCTCCCAGGGGGCCCAATGTAAGCTATGGCTACACCTTC	CAPSPRGPNVSYGYTF
-	few	TRBV7-3	13	TRBJ2-1	TGTGCCAGCAGCTTAACGTTAGGCTATGAGCAGTTCTTC	CASSLTLGYEQFF
-	few	TRBV27	13	TRBJ2-1	TGTGCCAGCAGAGGCGGGACAGCCTTCGAGCAGTTCTTC	CASRGGTAFEQFF
TRBD2	-	TRBV7-9	16	TRBJ2-2	TGTGCCAGCAGCGCAGGACTAGCGGGAAACACCGGGGAGCTGTTTTTT	CASSAGLAGNTGELFF
-	-	TRBV28	13	TRBJ2-7	TGTGCCAGCACCCCTGAGAGGGTATACGAGCAGTACTTC	CASTPERVYEQYF
-	-	TRBV10-3	16	TRBJ2-1	TGTGCCATCAGTGAGTCAGGAGGGGGCGGTTACAATGAGCAGTTCTTC	CAISESGGGGYNEQFF
TRBD1	-	TRBV13	15	TRBJ1-1	TGTGCCAGCAGCTTAGCAGGACAGGGGGACACTGAAGCTTTCTTT	CASSLAGQGDTEAFF
TRBD1	-	TRBV2	16	TRBJ2-1	TGTGCCAGCAGTGAAAGGGGGACAGGGGTGAGAAATGAGCAGTTCTTC	CASSERGTGVRNEQFF
-	-	TRBV7-5	15	TRBJ1-1	TGTGTCAGAAGCTCTACCCACGTTCCGAACACTGAAGCTTTCTTT	CVRSSTHVPNTEAFF
-	-	TRBV6-1	13	TRBJ2-7	TGTGCCAGCAGTGAAGAGGGCGCCTACGAGCAGTACTTC	CASSEEGAYEQYF
-	-	TRBV6-6	14	TRBJ2-7	TGTGCCAGCAAAGGTCGGGACGGAACCTACGAGCAGTACTTC	CASKGRDGTYEQYF
TRBD2	-	TRBV6-1	15	TRBJ2-5	TGTGCCAGCAGTGAAGAGGCGGGAGGGCCTGAGACCCAGTACTTC	CASSEEAGGPETQYF
TRBD1	-	TRBV5-4	15	TRBJ2-7	TGTGCCAGCAGCTCAGGACAGGCGTCTTACTACGAGCAGTACTTC	CASSSGQASYYEQYF
TRBD2	-	TRBV7-9	14	TRBJ2-7	TGTGCCAGCACCCCGGGACTAGCGGAAGTCGAGCAGTACTTC	CASTPGLAEVEQYF
-	-	TRBV7-9	13	TRBJ2-7	TGTGCCAGCAGCTGGGAAAGGGGAATCGAGCAGTACTTC	CASSWERGIEQYF
TRBD2	once	TRBV2	15	TRBJ2-1	TGTGCCAGCAAGGCGGCTAGCGGGGCTCTCAATGAGCAGTTCTTC	CASKAASGALNEQFF
-	once	TRBV21-1	15	TRBJ1-5	TGTGCCAGCAGCCCCCTAGGAGCGGGGAATCAGCCCCAGCATTTT	CASSPLGAGNQPQHF
-	-	TRBV7-6	12	TRBJ1-4	TGTGCCAGCAGCTCCTCAACTGAAAAACTGTTTTTT	CASSSSTEKLFF
-	-	TRBV29-1	13	TRBJ2-7	TGCAGCGCCGAGAGCTCCACGTCCAACGAGCAGTACTTC	CSAESSTSNEQYF
-	-	TRBV11-2	14	TRBJ2-1	TGTGCCAGCAGCTGGCGACAAAGCTACAATGAGCAGTTCTTC	CASSWRQSYNEQFF
-	-	TRBV4-1	14	TRBJ2-7	TGCGCCAGCAGCGTAGTCATCAGGGTAGGGGAGCAGTACTTC	CASSVVIRVGEQYF
-	-	TRBV15	13	TRBJ1-5	TGTGCCACCAGCAGAGATAATGGTCCGTCCCAGCATTTT	CATSRDNGPSQHF
TRBD1	-	TRBV5-4	13	TRBJ2-7	TGTGCCAGCAGCTTTACAGGGGGCCACGAGCAGTACTTC	CASSFTGGHEQYF
TRBD1	many	TRBV6-1	15	TRBJ1-1	TGTGCCAGCAGTTGGGACAGCCCCCTGAACACTGAAGCTTTCTTT	CASSWDSPLNTEAFF
-	many	TRBV15	15	TRBJ2-7	TGTGCCACCAGCAGAGTGGGGAGGGGGTTTTACGAGCAGTACTTC	CATSRVGRGFYEQYF
-	few	TRBV27	15	TRBJ2-7	TGTGCCAGCAGTTTGTCCGGGAGTACATTCTACGAGCAGTACTTC	CASSLSGSTFYEQYF
TRBD2	few	TRBV18	18	TRBJ2-1	TGTGCCAGCTCACCAGTCGGTTTGCTAGCGGAGGCCTACAATGAGCAGTTCTTC	CASSPVGLLAEAYNEQFF
-	-	TRBV6-5	14	TRBJ2-3	TGTGCCAGCAGTCCAACCGATGATACAGATACGCAGTATTTT	CASSPTDDTDTQYF
TRBD1	-	TRBV19	18	TRBJ2-7	TGTGCCAGTAGTATAGCTCCGGGACAGGTTTCCTCGCCCTACGAGCAGTACTTC	CASSIAPGQVSSPYEQYF
-	many	TRBV2	15	TRBJ1-4	TGTGCCAGCAGCCCCCCCGAATATGCTCCGGGAAAACTGTTTTTT	CASSPPEYAPGKLFF
TRBD1	-	TRBV5-1	16	TRBJ2-3	TGCGCCAGCAGCGTAGACCCGGGACAGGGATCAGATACGCAGTATTTT	CASSVDPGQGSDTQYF
-	-	TRBV6-5	14	TRBJ1-1	TGTGCCAGCAGTTACGGGGGATGGAACACTGAAGCTTTCTTT	CASSYGGWNTEAFF
TRBD2	-	TRBV25-1	15	TRBJ2-1	TGTGCCAGCAGTGATGGAGCGGGAGAGAGCAATGAGCAGTTCTTC	CASSDGAGESNEQFF
-	few	TRBV6-6	13	TRBJ2-5	TGTGCCAGCAGTCTCTTGGGAGCAGAGACCCAGTACTTC	CASSLLGAETQYF
TRBD2	-	TRBV4-2	15	TRBJ2-7	TGTGCCAGCAGCCATAGACTAGCGAGCTCCTACGAGCAGTACTTC	CASSHRLASSYEQYF
-	few	TRBV19	15	TRBJ1-5	TGTGCCAGTAGTATGTGGGAATCTAGCAATCAGCCCCAGCATTTT	CASSMWESSNQPQHF
-	-	TRBV6-5	13	TRBJ2-3	TGTGCCAGCAGTTACCTCGAGACAGATACGCAGTATTTT	CASSYLETDTQYF
TRBD2	many	TRBV2	16	TRBJ2-7	TGTGCCAGCAGTGCGGGACTAGCGGGCTTCCGGGCCGAGCAGTACTTC	CASSAGLAGFRAEQYF
-	medium-sized	TRBV6-1	16	TRBJ2-6	TGTGCCAGCAGTGAAGCGGAGAGCTCTGGGGCCAACGTCCTGACTTTC	CASSEAESSGANVLTF